This is a list of T cell receptor beta chains from one sample in a study of blood T cell repertoires in COVID-19. Libraries were prepared by immunoSEQ multiplex PCR; TCRdb keeps only in-frame clonotypes and omits some of them. Of around 200,000 clones listed, approximately 79% are singletons. The sequenced sample was peripheral blood. All receptors derive from a woman aged 45 to 65 with acute or convalescent COVID-19. CDR3s include the opening cysteine and the closing phenylalanine or tryptophan. The D gene is left open where the match is weak. Expanded clones get a size class; other rows say once, few or many, or leave the size out.

D: NA; size: NA; length: 14; V: TRBV28; J: TRBJ2-3; DNA: TGTGCCAGCAGACCGGGTCCTAGCACAGATACGCAGTATTTT; CDR3: CASRPGPSTDTQYF
D: NA; size: NA; length: 11; V: TRBV20-1; J: TRBJ2-7; DNA: TGCAGTGCCCTGGACAGCTACGAGCAGTACTTC; CDR3: CSALDSYEQYF
D: NA; size: NA; length: 16; V: TRBV28; J: TRBJ1-1; DNA: TGTGCCAGCAGTTTTCCGGCCGGGACGGGGAGGACTGAAGCTTTCTTT; CDR3: CASSFPAGTGRTEAFF
D: NA; size: NA; length: 12; V: TRBV2; J: TRBJ2-3; DNA: TGTGCCAGCTGGTCAGGACAAGGGGCGCAGTATTTT; CDR3: CASWSGQGAQYF
D: TRBD2; size: NA; length: 18; V: TRBV7-7; J: TRBJ2-1; DNA: TGTGCCAGCAGCTTAAGTCCCGGGCTAGCGGGGGGAAACAATGAGCAGTTCTTC; CDR3: CASSLSPGLAGGNNEQFF
D: TRBD2; size: NA; length: 16; V: TRBV5-8; J: TRBJ2-5; DNA: TGTGCCAGCAGCTCCGGACTAGCGGGCACCCAAGAGACCCAGTACTTC; CDR3: CASSSGLAGTQETQYF
D: TRBD1; size: NA; length: 15; V: TRBV28; J: TRBJ2-1; DNA: TGTGCCAGCAGTCTACACCGACAGGGTTTGGGTGAGCAGTTCTTC; CDR3: CASSLHRQGLGEQFF
D: NA; size: NA; length: 14; V: TRBV19; J: TRBJ1-3; DNA: TGTGCCAGTAGTCCGGGGTTCTCTGGAAACACCATATATTTT; CDR3: CASSPGFSGNTIYF
D: NA; size: NA; length: 15; V: TRBV19; J: TRBJ2-2; DNA: TGTGCCAGTAATCGTGAGGTCGTGGGCACCGGGGAGCTGTTTTTT; CDR3: CASNREVVGTGELFF
D: TRBD1; size: NA; length: 15; V: TRBV11-3; J: TRBJ2-7; DNA: TGTGCCAGCAGCCCCGGGACCGGGACAGACTACGAGCAGTACTTC; CDR3: CASSPGTGTDYEQYF
D: NA; size: NA; length: 13; V: TRBV28; J: TRBJ1-1; DNA: TGTGCCAGCAGGAGATCTGATCGGTCGGTAGCTTTCTTT; CDR3: CASRRSDRSVAFF
D: TRBD2; size: NA; length: 14; V: TRBV7-8; J: TRBJ2-1; DNA: TGTGCCAGCAGCCCCAGGGACTACCACAATGAGCAGTTCTTC; CDR3: CASSPRDYHNEQFF
D: NA; size: NA; length: 16; V: TRBV2; J: TRBJ2-6; DNA: TGTGCCAGCATGCGGGGGCCGGTCTCTGGGGCCAACGTCCTGACTTTC; CDR3: CASMRGPVSGANVLTF
D: NA; size: few; length: 15; V: TRBV28; J: TRBJ1-5; DNA: TGTGCCAGCAGTTTCGGGATGAGTAGCAATCAGCCCCAGCATTTT; CDR3: CASSFGMSSNQPQHF
D: NA; size: NA; length: 17; V: TRBV25-1; J: TRBJ2-6; DNA: TGTGCCAGCAGTGAATTAGCCAGAATTTCTGGGGCCAACGTCCTGACTTTC; CDR3: CASSELARISGANVLTF
D: TRBD1; size: NA; length: 13; V: TRBV6-1; J: TRBJ1-4; DNA: TGTGCCAGCAGTGAACAGGGGGCTGAAAAACTGTTTTTT; CDR3: CASSEQGAEKLFF
D: TRBD1; size: NA; length: 16; V: TRBV18; J: TRBJ2-3; DNA: TGTGCCAGCTCACCGCTAGGGACAGCCGGCACAGATACGCAGTATTTT; CDR3: CASSPLGTAGTDTQYF
D: TRBD2; size: NA; length: 15; V: TRBV5-6; J: TRBJ2-2; DNA: TGTGCCAGCAGCTTGCCTAGCGGGAGTGCCGGGGAGCTGTTTTTT; CDR3: CASSLPSGSAGELFF
D: NA; size: NA; length: 15; V: TRBV4-3; J: TRBJ1-2; DNA: TGCGCCAGCAGCCAAGAGTACCGACAGTCCTATGGCTACACCTTC; CDR3: CASSQEYRQSYGYTF
D: NA; size: NA; length: 13; V: TRBV19; J: TRBJ2-7; DNA: TGTGCCAGTAGGAACTTAGACTACTACGAGCAGTACTTC; CDR3: CASRNLDYYEQYF
D: NA; size: NA; length: 16; V: TRBV5-1; J: TRBJ2-7; DNA: TGCGCCAGCAGCTTGGCCGGGGGAGGATCCTCCTACGAGCAGTACTTC; CDR3: CASSLAGGGSSYEQYF
D: NA; size: NA; length: 16; V: TRBV25-1; J: TRBJ1-6; DNA: TGTGCCAGCAGTGATGATACGGCAGGGGATTTATCACCCCTCCACTTT; CDR3: CASSDDTAGDLSPLHF
D: NA; size: few; length: 16; V: TRBV6-4; J: TRBJ1-1; DNA: TGTGCCAGCAGTGTAGAGGGAGGCCGCGTGAACACTGAAGCTTTCTTT; CDR3: CASSVEGGRVNTEAFF
D: TRBD1; size: NA; length: 16; V: TRBV19; J: TRBJ2-2; DNA: TGTGCCAGTAGTGCCCAGGGGGCGGTCGACACCGGGGAGCTGTTTTTT; CDR3: CASSAQGAVDTGELFF
D: NA; size: NA; length: 14; V: TRBV6-4; J: TRBJ1-3; DNA: TGTGCCAGCAGTGACTACAGCTCTGGAAACACCATATATTTT; CDR3: CASSDYSSGNTIYF
D: NA; size: NA; length: 10; V: TRBV20-1; J: TRBJ2-1; DNA: TGCAGTGCGACTAGTGGTGAGCAGTTCTTC; CDR3: CSATSGEQFF
D: TRBD1; size: NA; length: 13; V: TRBV12-3/TRBV12-4; J: TRBJ1-2; DNA: TGTGCCAGCAGCCAGGGGGCTAGGCAGGGCTACACCTTC; CDR3: CASSQGARQGYTF
D: TRBD1; size: NA; length: 16; V: TRBV5-1; J: TRBJ2-7; DNA: TGCGCCAGCAGCTTGGAAAGGACAGGCTCCTCCTACGAGCAGTACTTC; CDR3: CASSLERTGSSYEQYF
D: TRBD2; size: NA; length: 14; V: TRBV10-3; J: TRBJ2-1; DNA: TGTGCCATCTCTGATGCGGGAGAAGGGTATGAGCAGTTCTTC; CDR3: CAISDAGEGYEQFF
D: TRBD1; size: NA; length: 16; V: TRBV19; J: TRBJ2-2; DNA: TGTGCCAGTAGAACCACCGGGACAGTGAACACCGGGGAGCTGTTTTTT; CDR3: CASRTTGTVNTGELFF
D: NA; size: NA; length: 13; V: TRBV4-1; J: TRBJ2-2; DNA: TGCGCCAGCAGCCCGGGTCGGACCGGGGAGCTGTTTTTT; CDR3: CASSPGRTGELFF
D: NA; size: NA; length: 15; V: TRBV24-1; J: TRBJ2-3; DNA: TGTGCCACCAGTGACCCCAGGCAGCGCACAGATACGCAGTATTTT; CDR3: CATSDPRQRTDTQYF
D: TRBD2; size: once; length: 16; V: TRBV18; J: TRBJ2-1; DNA: TGTGCCAGCTCACCAAGGCCTAGCGGGGCCTACAATGAGCAGTTCTTC; CDR3: CASSPRPSGAYNEQFF
D: NA; size: NA; length: 14; V: TRBV7-2; J: TRBJ1-1; DNA: TGTGCCAGCAGCTTGGCAGGGTGGAGCACTGAAGCTTTCTTT; CDR3: CASSLAGWSTEAFF
D: NA; size: few; length: 14; V: TRBV28; J: TRBJ2-7; DNA: TGTGCCAGCAGCCACCAAGTGGGGGGCTACGAGCAGTACTTC; CDR3: CASSHQVGGYEQYF
D: TRBD2; size: few; length: 15; V: TRBV7-2; J: TRBJ2-5; DNA: TGTGCCAGCAGCCCGAAGACTAGCGGGGGGCGGACCCAGTACTTC; CDR3: CASSPKTSGGRTQYF